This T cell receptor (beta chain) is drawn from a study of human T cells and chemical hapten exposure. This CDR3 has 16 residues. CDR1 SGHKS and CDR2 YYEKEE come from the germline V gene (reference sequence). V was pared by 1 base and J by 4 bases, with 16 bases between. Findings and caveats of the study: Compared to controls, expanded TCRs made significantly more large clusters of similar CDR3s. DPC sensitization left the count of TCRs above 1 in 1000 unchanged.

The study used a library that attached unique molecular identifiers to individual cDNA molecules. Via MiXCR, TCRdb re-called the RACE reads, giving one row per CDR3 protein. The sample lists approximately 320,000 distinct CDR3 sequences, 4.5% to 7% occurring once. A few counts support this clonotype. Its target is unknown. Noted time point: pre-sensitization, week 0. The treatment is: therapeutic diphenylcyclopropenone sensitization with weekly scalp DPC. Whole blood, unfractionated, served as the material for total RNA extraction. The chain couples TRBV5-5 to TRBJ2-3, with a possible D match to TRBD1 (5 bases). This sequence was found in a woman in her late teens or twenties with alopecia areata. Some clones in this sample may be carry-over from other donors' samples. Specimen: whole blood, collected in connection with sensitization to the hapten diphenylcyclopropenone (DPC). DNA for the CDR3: TGTGCCAGCAGCTTGTTTCCGACCCCAGGGTCAGATACGCAGTATTTT. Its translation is CASSLFPTPGSDTQYF.